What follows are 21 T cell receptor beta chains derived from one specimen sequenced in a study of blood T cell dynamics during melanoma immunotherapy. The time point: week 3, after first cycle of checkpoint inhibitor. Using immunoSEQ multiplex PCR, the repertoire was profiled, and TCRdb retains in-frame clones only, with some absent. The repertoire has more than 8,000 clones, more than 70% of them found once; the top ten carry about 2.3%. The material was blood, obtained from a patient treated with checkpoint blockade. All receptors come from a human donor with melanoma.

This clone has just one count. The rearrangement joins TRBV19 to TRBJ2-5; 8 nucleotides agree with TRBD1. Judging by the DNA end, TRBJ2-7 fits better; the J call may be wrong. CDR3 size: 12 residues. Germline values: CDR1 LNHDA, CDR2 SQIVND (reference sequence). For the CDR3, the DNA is TGTGCCAGTAGGACAGGGGCTGGCGAGCAGTACTTC. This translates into CASRTGAGEQYF.

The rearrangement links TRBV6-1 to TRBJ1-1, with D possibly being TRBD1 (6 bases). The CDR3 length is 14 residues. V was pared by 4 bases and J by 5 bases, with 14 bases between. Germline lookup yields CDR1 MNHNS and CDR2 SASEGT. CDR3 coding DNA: TGTGCCAGCAGTGCGTGGGCAGGGGAAACTGAAGCTTTCTTT. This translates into CASSAWAGETEAFF.

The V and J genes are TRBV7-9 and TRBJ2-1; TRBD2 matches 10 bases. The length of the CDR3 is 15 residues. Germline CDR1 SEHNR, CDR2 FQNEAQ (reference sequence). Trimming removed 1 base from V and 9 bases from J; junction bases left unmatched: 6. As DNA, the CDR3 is TGTGCCAGCAGCTTAGAGCGGGGGGGCCGCGGTGAGCAGTTCTTC. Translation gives CASSLERGGRGEQFF.

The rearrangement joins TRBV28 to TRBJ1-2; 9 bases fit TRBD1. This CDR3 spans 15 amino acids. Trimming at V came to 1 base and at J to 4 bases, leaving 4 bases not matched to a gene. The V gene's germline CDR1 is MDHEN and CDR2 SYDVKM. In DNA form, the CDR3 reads TGTGCCAGCAGTTTATCGGACAGGGGAAGCTATGGCTACACCTTC. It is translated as CASSLSDRGSYGYTF.

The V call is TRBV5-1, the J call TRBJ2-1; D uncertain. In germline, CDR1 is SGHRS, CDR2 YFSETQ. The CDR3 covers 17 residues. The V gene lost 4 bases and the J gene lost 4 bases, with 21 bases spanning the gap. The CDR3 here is CASSRPAEQWAYNEQFF. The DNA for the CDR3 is TGCGCCAGCAGCCGTCCCGCAGAACAGTGGGCTTACAATGAGCAGTTCTTC.

CDR3 DNA: TGTGCCAGCAGCTTAGTAGAGCGGCCCTCCTACGAGCAGTACTTC. This codes for CASSLVERPSYEQYF. The chain joins TRBV7-2 to TRBJ2-5, with a weak D call TRBD2 (5 bases). The J call is in doubt because the DNA end fits TRBJ2-7 better. Germline V CDR1 and CDR2: SGHTA, FQGNSA. This CDR3 is built from 15 residues.

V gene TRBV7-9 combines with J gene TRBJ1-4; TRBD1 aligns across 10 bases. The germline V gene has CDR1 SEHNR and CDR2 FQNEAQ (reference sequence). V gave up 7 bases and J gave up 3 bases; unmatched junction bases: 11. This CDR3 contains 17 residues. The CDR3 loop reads CASNPGQGSGSNEKLFF. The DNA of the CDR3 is TGTGCCAGCAATCCGGGACAGGGGAGCGGGTCTAATGAAAAACTGTTTTTT.

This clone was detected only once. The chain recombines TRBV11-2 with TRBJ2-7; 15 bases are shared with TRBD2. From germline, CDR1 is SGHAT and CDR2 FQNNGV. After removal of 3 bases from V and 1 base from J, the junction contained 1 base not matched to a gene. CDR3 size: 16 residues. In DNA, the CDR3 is TGTGCCAGCAGCTTCGGGACTAGCGGGAGGTCCTACGAGCAGTACTTC. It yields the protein CASSFGTSGRSYEQYF.

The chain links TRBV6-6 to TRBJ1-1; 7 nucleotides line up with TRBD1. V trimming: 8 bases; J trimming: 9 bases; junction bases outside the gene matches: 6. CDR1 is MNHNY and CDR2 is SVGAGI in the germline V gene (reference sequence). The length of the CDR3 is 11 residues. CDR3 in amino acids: CASGGTVKAFF. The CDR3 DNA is TGTGCCAGCGGCGGGACAGTAAAAGCTTTCTTT.

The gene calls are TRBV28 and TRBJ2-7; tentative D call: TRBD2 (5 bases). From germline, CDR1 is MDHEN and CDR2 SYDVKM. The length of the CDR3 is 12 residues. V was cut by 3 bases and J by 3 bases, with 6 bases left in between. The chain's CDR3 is CASSFEGYEQYF. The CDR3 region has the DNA TGTGCCAGCAGTTTCGAGGGCTACGAGCAGTACTTC.

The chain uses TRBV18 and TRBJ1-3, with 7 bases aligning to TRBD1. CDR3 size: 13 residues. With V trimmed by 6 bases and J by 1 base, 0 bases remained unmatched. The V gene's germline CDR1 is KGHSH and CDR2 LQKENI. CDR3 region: CASSTGSGNTIYF. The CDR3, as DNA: TGTGCCAGCTCGACAGGGTCTGGAAACACCATATATTTT.

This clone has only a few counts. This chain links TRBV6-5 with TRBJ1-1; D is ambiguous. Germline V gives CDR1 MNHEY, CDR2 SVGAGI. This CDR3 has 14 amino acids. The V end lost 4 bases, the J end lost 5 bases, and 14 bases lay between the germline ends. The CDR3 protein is CASSFVPGGTEAFF. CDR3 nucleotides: TGTGCCAGCAGTTTTGTCCCCGGAGGGACTGAAGCTTTCTTT.

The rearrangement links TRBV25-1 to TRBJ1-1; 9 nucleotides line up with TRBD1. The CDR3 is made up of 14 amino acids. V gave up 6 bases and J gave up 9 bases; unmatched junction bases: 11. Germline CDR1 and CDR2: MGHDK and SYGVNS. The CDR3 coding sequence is TGTGCCAGCAGCAGAGGACAGGGGAGGAGTAAAGCTTTCTTT. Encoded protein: CASSRGQGRSKAFF.

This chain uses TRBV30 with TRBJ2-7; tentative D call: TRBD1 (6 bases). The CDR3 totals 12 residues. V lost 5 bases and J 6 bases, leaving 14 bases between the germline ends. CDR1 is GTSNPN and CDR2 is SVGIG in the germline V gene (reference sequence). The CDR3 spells CAWAILGGEQYF. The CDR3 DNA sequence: TGTGCCTGGGCAATTTTAGGGGGCGAGCAGTACTTC.

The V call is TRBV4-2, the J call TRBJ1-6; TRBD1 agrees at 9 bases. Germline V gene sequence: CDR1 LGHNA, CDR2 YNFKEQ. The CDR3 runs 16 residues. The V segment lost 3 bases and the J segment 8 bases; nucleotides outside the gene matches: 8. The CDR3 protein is CASSHGPTGGDSPLHF. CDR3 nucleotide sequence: TGTGCCAGCAGCCACGGCCCGACAGGGGGGGATTCACCCCTCCACTTT.

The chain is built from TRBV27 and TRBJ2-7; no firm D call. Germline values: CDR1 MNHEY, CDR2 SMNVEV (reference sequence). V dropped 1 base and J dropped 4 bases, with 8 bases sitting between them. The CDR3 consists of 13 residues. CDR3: CASSLWTGYEQYF. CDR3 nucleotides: TGTGCCAGCAGTTTATGGACCGGTTACGAGCAGTACTTC.

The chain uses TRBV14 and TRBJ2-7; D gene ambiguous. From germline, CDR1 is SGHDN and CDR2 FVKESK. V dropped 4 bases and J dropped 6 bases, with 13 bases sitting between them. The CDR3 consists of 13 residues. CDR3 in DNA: TGTGCCAGCAGCCTAGACCTCTGGGGCGAGCAGTACTTC. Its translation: CASSLDLWGEQYF.

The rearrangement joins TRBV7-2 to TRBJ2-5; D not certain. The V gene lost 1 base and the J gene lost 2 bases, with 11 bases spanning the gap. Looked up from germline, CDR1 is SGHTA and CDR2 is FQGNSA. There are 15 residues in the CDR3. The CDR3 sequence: CASSLGGFLQETQYF. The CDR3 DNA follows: TGTGCCAGCAGCTTAGGAGGCTTCTTGCAAGAGACCCAGTACTTC.

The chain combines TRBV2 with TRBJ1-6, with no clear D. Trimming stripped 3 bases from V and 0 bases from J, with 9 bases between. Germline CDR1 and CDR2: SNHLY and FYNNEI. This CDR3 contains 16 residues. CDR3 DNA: TGTGCCAGCAGTGAGAGGCTGAGCTCCTATAATTCACCCCTCCACTTT. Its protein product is CASSERLSSYNSPLHF.

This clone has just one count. The CDR3 sequence is CASNRGTLDYEQYF. The CDR3 DNA sequence: TGTGCCAGCAATCGCGGGACGTTGGATTACGAGCAGTACTTC. The chain couples TRBV5-8 to TRBJ2-7; a possible D gene is TRBD2 (6 bases). Germline CDR1 and CDR2: SGHTS and YDEGEE. The length of the CDR3 is 14 residues. Deletions cut 6 bases from V and 4 bases from J, with 17 bases between.

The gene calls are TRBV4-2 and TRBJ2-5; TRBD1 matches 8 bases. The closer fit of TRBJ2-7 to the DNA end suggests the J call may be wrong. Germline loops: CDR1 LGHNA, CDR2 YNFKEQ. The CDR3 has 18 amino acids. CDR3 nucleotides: TGTGCCAGCAGCCGGCGAGGGACAGGAGGGCTGGGTATCTACGAGCAGTACTTC. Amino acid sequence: CASSRRGTGGLGIYEQYF.